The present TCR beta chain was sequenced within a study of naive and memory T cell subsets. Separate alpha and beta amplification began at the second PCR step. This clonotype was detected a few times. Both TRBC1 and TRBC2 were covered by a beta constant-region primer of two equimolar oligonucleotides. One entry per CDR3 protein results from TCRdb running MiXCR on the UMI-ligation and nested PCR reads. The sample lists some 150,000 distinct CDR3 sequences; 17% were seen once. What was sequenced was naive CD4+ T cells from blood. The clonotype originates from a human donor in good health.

As DNA, the CDR3 is TGTGCCAGCAGAGAAACCAGCGGACTAGCAGGAGAGACCCAGTACTTC. Its protein product is CASRETSGLAGETQYF. The chain links TRBV6-2 or TRBV6-3 to TRBJ2-5; TRBD2 matches at 8 bases. The CDR3 is 16 amino acids. The trim removed 6 bases at V and 4 bases at J, leaving 13 bases unmatched. Germline CDR1 and CDR2: MNHEY and SVGEGT.